This T cell receptor (beta chain) was documented in a study of shared clonotypes between healthy human individuals. Findings of the study overall: Naive CD4 clonotypes overlapped across a handful of donors at 4.5% to 5.5%.

The CDR3 totals 14 residues. V shed 1 base and J shed 0 bases, with 6 bases lying between them. Germline V gene data show CDR1 as SEHNR and CDR2 as FQNEAQ (reference sequence). Naive CD8 cells, CD45RO-negative and positively selected for CCR7, excluded terminally differentiated effector memory CD45RA+ cells. Turning to this clone: The antigen remains undetermined.

Generated by immunoSEQ multiplex PCR, the TCRdb table keeps only in-frame clones and is missing some. This table has about 2.1 million clones, about 93% appearing once. The chain combines TRBV7-9 with TRBJ1-1; D is undetermined. The sequence was collected from a man aged 18 to 30 in good health. Some clones in this sample may be carry-over from other donors' samples. Input material: naive CD8+ T cells from PBMCs. The CDR3 loop is CASSLGLLNTEAFF. CDR3 sequence (DNA): TGTGCCAGCAGCTTAGGGCTGCTGAACACTGAAGCTTTCTTT.